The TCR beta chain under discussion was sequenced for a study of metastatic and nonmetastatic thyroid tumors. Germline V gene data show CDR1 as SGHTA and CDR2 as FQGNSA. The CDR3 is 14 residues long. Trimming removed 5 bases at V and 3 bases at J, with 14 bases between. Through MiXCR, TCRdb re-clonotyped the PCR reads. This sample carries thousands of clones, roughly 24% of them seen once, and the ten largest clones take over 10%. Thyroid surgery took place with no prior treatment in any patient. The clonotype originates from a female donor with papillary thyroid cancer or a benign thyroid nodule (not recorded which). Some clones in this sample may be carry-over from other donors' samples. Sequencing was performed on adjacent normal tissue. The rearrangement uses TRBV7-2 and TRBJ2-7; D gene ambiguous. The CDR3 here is CASSRTEASYEQYF. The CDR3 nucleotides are TGTGCCAGCAGCCGGACCGAAGCTAGCTACGAGCAGTACTTC.